This passage covers 22 T cell receptor beta chains from one sample sequenced in a study of blood T cell repertoires in COVID-19. The data were produced by immunoSEQ multiplex PCR, yet TCRdb's version contains in-frame clones alone and is incomplete. The sample holds about 410,000 clones, 89% seen once. The sample taken for sequencing was peripheral blood. The receptors were gathered from a woman in her forties with COVID-19, enrolled during active disease.

The chain combines TRBV5-8 with TRBJ2-6; D not certain. The CDR3 consists of 16 residues. Trimming shortened V by 2 bases and J by 0 bases, and 9 bases separated the two germline ends. Germline V gene data show CDR1 as SGHTS and CDR2 as YDEGEE. CDR3 sequence: CASSLVLHSGANVLTF. CDR3 DNA: TGTGCCAGCAGCTTAGTACTTCACTCTGGGGCCAACGTCCTGACTTTC.

The rearrangement uses TRBV18 and TRBJ1-1; 8 bases are shared with TRBD1. Per the germline V gene, CDR1 is KGHSH and CDR2 is LQKENI. Unmatched junction bases numbered 8, after V lost 6 bases and J lost 5 bases. The CDR3 totals 14 residues. The CDR3 coding sequence is TGTGCCAGCTCTCCCGACAGGGGAGGAACTGAAGCTTTCTTT. Amino acid sequence: CASSPDRGGTEAFF. Supplemented by reference TRBV18 and TRBJ1-1, the full variable domain reads NAGVMQNPRHLVRRRGQEARLRCSPMKGHSHVYWYRQLPEEGLKFMVYLQKENIIDESGMPKERFSAEFPKEGPSILRIQQVVRGDSAAYFCASSPDRGGTEAFFGQGTRLTVV.

The chain combines TRBV3-1 (or the pseudogene TRBV3-2) with TRBJ2-3, with a possible D match to TRBD2 (6 bases). CDR3 length: 15 residues. Germline loops: CDR1 LGHDT, CDR2 YNNKEL (reference sequence). V was pared by 5 bases and J by 0 bases, with 12 bases between. The CDR3 sequence: CASSTGTSSTDTQYF. In DNA form, the CDR3 reads TGTGCCAGCAGCACCGGGACTTCTAGCACAGATACGCAGTATTTT.

The gene calls are TRBV28 and TRBJ1-1; no firm D call. This CDR3 has 15 residues. With 3 bases removed from V and 2 bases from J, the gap between germline ends came to 13 bases. Per germline, CDR1 MDHEN and CDR2 SYDVKM. The CDR3 DNA sequence: TGTGCCAGCAGTTTGGCGGGAAGAAGCAACACTGAAGCTTTCTTT. This translates into CASSLAGRSNTEAFF.

This chain uses TRBV7-8 with TRBJ2-7; D possibly corresponds to TRBD1 (5 bases). Germline CDR1 reads SGHVS; CDR2 reads FQNEAQ. Trimming took off 5 bases at V and 6 bases at J, with 17 bases between the two ends. CDR3 length: 14 residues. The CDR3 DNA follows: TGTGCCAGCAGCACTATCGCCCAGGGTACCGAGCAGTACTTC. Amino acid sequence: CASSTIAQGTEQYF.

This chain uses TRBV19 with TRBJ1-1, with 8 bases aligning to TRBD1. The junction had 16 bases not matched to a gene; V was cut back by 3 bases and J by 4 bases. The CDR3 runs to 18 residues. Germline assignment: CDR1 LNHDA and CDR2 SQIVND (reference sequence). CDR3 amino acids: CASSMTPRQGRGSTEAFF. CDR3 coding DNA: TGTGCCAGTAGTATGACCCCGAGACAGGGGAGGGGGAGCACTGAAGCTTTCTTT.

This sequence joins TRBV28 and TRBJ1-4; weak D call: TRBD1 (6 bases). The CDR3 has 16 residues. Between the trimmed V and J ends, which lost 7 bases and 5 bases, there was a span of 20 bases. Per the germline V gene, CDR1 is MDHEN and CDR2 is SYDVKM. CDR3 sequence reads: CASTVSLGHRNEKLFF. In DNA form, the CDR3 reads TGTGCCAGCACCGTTAGCCTGGGACATAGGAATGAAAAACTGTTTTTT. The complete variable domain, with remaining parts taken from reference TRBV28 and TRBJ1-4, reads DVKVTQSSRYLVKRTGEKVFLECVQDMDHENMFWYRQDPGLGLRLIYFSYDVKMKEKGDIPEGYSVSREKKERFSLILESASTNQTSMYLCASTVSLGHRNEKLFFGSGTQLSVL.

The chain has TRBV6-5 and TRBJ2-1, with TRBD2 matching over 9 bases. Trimming took 0 bases from V and 8 from J; bases not matched to a gene: 5. The CDR3 is 15 residues long. Germline CDR1 MNHEY, CDR2 SVGAGI. The CDR3 DNA follows: TGTGCCAGCAGTTACTCGCTAGCGGGGTATGATGAGCAGTTCTTC. Its protein product is CASSYSLAGYDEQFF.

This clone occurred a few times. The chain is built from TRBV29-1 and TRBJ1-1, with 8 bases that match TRBD1. Per the germline V gene, CDR1 is SQVTM and CDR2 is ANQGSEA. Trimming at V came to 3 bases and at J to 0 bases, leaving 0 bases not matched to a gene. The CDR3 sequence is 13 residues long. The CDR3 coding sequence is TGCAGCGTTGAGGACAGGGTGAACACTGAAGCTTTCTTT. It codes for CSVEDRVNTEAFF.

This rearrangement joins TRBV18 to TRBJ1-6; perhaps TRBD1 as D (5 bases). The germline V gene encodes CDR1 KGHSH and CDR2 LQKENI. V was pared by 1 base and J by 8 bases, with 12 bases between. The CDR3 loop spans 15 amino acids. For the CDR3, the DNA is TGTGCCAGCTCACCACAGAAGGGGATGGATTCACCCCTCCACTTT. It is translated as CASSPQKGMDSPLHF.

This chain connects TRBV7-3 to TRBJ1-2, with a tentative D call TRBD1 (5 bases). Trimming pared 5 bases from V and 1 base from J, leaving 8 bases between. This CDR3 contains 13 residues. Germline CDR1 is SGHTA and CDR2 is FQGTGA. The CDR3 DNA reads TGTGCCAGCAGCCCAGGGCTTAACTATGGCTACACCTTC. Amino acids: CASSPGLNYGYTF.

The V and J genes are TRBV6-5 and TRBJ2-7; D is unclear. In germline, CDR1 is MNHEY, CDR2 SVGAGI. The CDR3 has 16 residues. V lost 2 bases, J lost 1 base, and 15 bases lay in between. CDR3 sequence: CASSYQVASQSYEQYF. As DNA, the CDR3 is TGTGCCAGCAGTTACCAGGTCGCAAGCCAATCCTACGAGCAGTACTTC.

The genes are TRBV11-3 and TRBJ2-5; 8 bases agree with TRBD1. Germline loops: CDR1 SGHNT, CDR2 YENEEA. There are 13 residues in the CDR3. V was clipped by 1 base and J by 5 bases; unmatched bases: 0. CDR3 in DNA: TGTGCCAGCAGCTTAGGACAGGGGGAGACCCAGTACTTC. Translation: CASSLGQGETQYF.

The gene calls are TRBV11-1 and TRBJ1-1, with D possibly TRBD1 on 6 matching bases. V dropped 5 bases and J dropped 1 base, with 11 bases sitting between them. CDR3 length: 14 amino acids. Germline V gene sequence: CDR1 SGHAT, CDR2 FQDESV (reference sequence). For the CDR3, the DNA is TGTGCCAGCAGCCGCTCGACAGGGAACACTGAAGCTTTCTTT. Encoded protein: CASSRSTGNTEAFF. The full variable domain, completed using reference TRBV11-1 and TRBJ1-1, is EAEVAQSPRYKITEKSQAVAFWCDPISGHATLYWYRQILGQGPELLVQFQDESVVDDSQLPKDRFSAERLKGVDSTLKIQPAELGDSAMYLCASSRSTGNTEAFFGQGTRLTVV.

With respect to this clone: One junction end disagrees with the germline gene, perhaps due to a read error. This chain links TRBV7-7 with TRBJ2-3, with 10 nucleotides matching TRBD2. The CDR3 sequence is 15 residues long. CDR1 and CDR2 from the germline V gene are SSHAT and FNYEAQ (reference sequence). CDR3 sequence (DNA): TGTGCTAGCAGCCCCCTAGCGGGGGAAAAAGATACGCAGTATTTT. Amino acids: CASSPLAGEKDTQYF. Using reference TRBV7-7 and TRBJ2-3 for the parts outside the CDR3, the full variable domain is GAGVSQSPRYKVTKRGQDVTLRCDPISSHATLYWYQQALGQGPEFLTYFNYEAQPDKSGLPSDRFSAERPEGSISTLTIQRTEQRDSAMYRCASSPLAGEKDTQYFGPGTRLTVL.

This clone was picked up one time. The chain links TRBV6-5 to TRBJ2-2; TRBD2 might be the D (6 bases). Deletions cut 7 bases from V and 6 bases from J, with 18 bases between. Per the germline V gene, CDR1 is MNHEY and CDR2 is SVGAGI. This CDR3 comprises 15 residues. CDR3 residues: CASTTIGGSAGELFF. In nucleotides, the CDR3 is TGTGCCAGCACTACAATCGGAGGGTCCGCCGGGGAGCTGTTTTTT.

The rearrangement joins TRBV28 to TRBJ2-2; 10 bases align to TRBD1. Looked up from germline, CDR1 is MDHEN and CDR2 is SYDVKM. This CDR3 has 16 residues. V shed 3 bases and J 6 bases; nucleotides not matched to a gene: 7. The CDR3 nucleotides are TGTGCCAGCAGTTTTATCGACAGGGGGCCATCCGGGGAGCTGTTTTTT. Amino acid sequence: CASSFIDRGPSGELFF.

This clone has a single count. The CDR3 bases are TGCGCCAGCAGAGACACAGGGGGCTCCTACGAGCAGTACTTC. This codes for CASRDTGGSYEQYF. This chain connects TRBV10-2 to TRBJ2-7; 8 bases align to TRBD1. CDR3 length: 14 residues. V was pared by 6 bases and J by 0 bases, with 4 bases of the junction left unmatched. Germline assignment: CDR1 WSHSY and CDR2 SAAADI.

In DNA form, the CDR3 reads TGCAGCGTTGAAAAAGTACAGCCGACCAACACCGGGGAGCTGTTTTTT. This gives the protein CSVEKVQPTNTGELFF. The chain uses TRBV29-1 and TRBJ2-2; no clear D gene. V shed 2 bases and J shed 2 bases, with 15 bases lying between them. The CDR3 is made up of 16 amino acids. Germline-derived CDR1 and CDR2 are SQVTM and ANQGSEA.

This clone showed up just once. The rearrangement uses TRBV24-1 and TRBJ2-3; 10 bases align to TRBD1. The germline CDR1 and CDR2 sequences are KGHDR and SFDVKD. The CDR3 is made up of 17 amino acids. The V gene end was trimmed by 3 bases and the J gene end by 5 bases; junction bases not matched to a gene: 10. The CDR3, as DNA: TGTGCCACCAGTGATCCGGGACAGGGGCCCGAGGGAGATACGCAGTATTTT. Residues: CATSDPGQGPEGDTQYF.

CDR3 sequence: CASSLKVPSAVGQPQHF. In DNA, the CDR3 is TGTGCCAGCAGTTTAAAGGTCCCCTCGGCGGTGGGTCAGCCCCAGCATTTT. V gene TRBV27 combines with J gene TRBJ1-5; D ambiguous. Trimming took 2 bases from V and 6 from J, leaving 20 bases between them. CDR3 length: 17 amino acids. The germline gives CDR1 MNHEY, CDR2 SMNVEV (reference sequence).

The gene calls are TRBV27 and TRBJ1-5; D unclear. The CDR3 runs to 14 residues. The ends were cut back, 3 bases at V and 5 bases at J, with 11 bases in the middle. Germline V gene sequence: CDR1 MNHEY, CDR2 SMNVEV (reference sequence). CDR3 coding DNA: TGTGCCAGCAGTTTTTCGCCAGAGGATCAGCCCCAGCATTTT. Amino acids: CASSFSPEDQPQHF.